This TCR beta chain was recorded in a study of blood T cells in healthy people across ages (dated by TCRdb to 2014 to 2015). Regarding the research as a whole: In model experiments, template switching captured about one uniquely barcoded TCR beta cDNA molecule for every two T cells. The study analyzed two additional independent replicas of 1 million unique cDNA reads from the same blood draw for two donors, one aged 18 to 30 and one aged 80 or older. Using deep sequencing normalized with unique cDNA molecular identifiers, the study measured how TCR beta repertoire diversity changes with age. The donors were divided into four age groups: young (average around 16 years), middle-aged (around 37), aged (about 56) and long-lived (82). Donors of different ages were randomly distributed across sequencing lanes to avoid experimental bias.

The donors were roughly 38 Caucasian individuals from Russia, aged 6 to 90 years, who were systemically healthy. Approximately 9 milliliters of peripheral blood were collected from each donor into EDTA-treated Vacutainer tubes. Ficoll-Paque density-gradient centrifugation was used to isolate PBMCs, with at least 7 million obtained per sample. Total RNA, at least 6 micrograms per sample, was extracted from PBMCs with Trizol reagent. For every donor, flow cytometry on a PBMC aliquot measured the percentage of naive CD45RAhigh/CD27high T cells. The germline V gene encodes CDR1 LNHDA and CDR2 SQIVND (reference sequence). Taken from cysteine to phenylalanine, the CDR3 has 15 residues. Of all the DNA, just the CDR3 is kept, 45 bases in frame from base 1. The germline V and J ends show losses of 5 bases and 5 bases respectively, and no gene match explains 6 bases of the junction. As for this clonotype: The antigen it binds to is not known. Base quality data are lacking; no much larger clone is found one base away.

General findings and caveats noted by the study authors: The percentage of naive T cells measured by flow cytometry correlated strongly with observed TCR beta diversity. Because the CMV infection status of the donors was unknown, age-related changes in expanded clonotypes may potentially have been confounded. Since profiling was done on bulk unsorted PBMCs, naive and antigen-experienced compartments could not be conclusively compared. The long-lived group showed more naive CD4+ T cells, fewer expanded clones and increased TCR diversity than the aged group, suggesting age selection. Observed TCR beta diversity per million T cells fell roughly linearly with age, and a significant reduction was already apparent by age approximately 41. Total diversity estimates from one million sequenced T cells were considered lower bounds and underestimates.

The method was 5' RACE. Sequencing used an Illumina HiSeq 2500. A second PCR of 7 to 11 cycles was performed with a sample-barcoded 5' primer and a J-beta primer mix. Each TCR beta cDNA molecule received a unique molecular identifier from a template-switch 5' adaptor carrying 12 random nucleotides. Each sample yielded at least 2.5 million CDR3-containing paired-end reads. First-strand cDNA was synthesized from all RNA with the Mint cDNA synthesis kit, primed by a TRBC-specific oligonucleotide. All cDNA was treated with uracil-DNA glycosylase and then went through a first 18-cycle PCR with the universal primers M1SS and BC2_uni_R. Turning to the authors' computational methods: For normalization, 1 million high-quality reads, each with a distinct molecular identifier, were randomly selected from each sample. Instead of being binned into consensus sequences, reads that shared molecular identifiers were thrown out. MiTCR, run with a Q25 quality threshold and the strictest error-elimination algorithm, handled CDR3 identification, clonotype clustering and error correction. A nonparametric unseen species model using Euler transformation provided a lower-bound estimate of total TCR beta diversity. TCRdb reran the public reads through fastp at Q25 and MiXCR, keeping productive beta chains. Each CDR3 protein appears once, grouped with its most common genes and DNA. The V and J calls were determined by TCRdb, not by the authors. The sample yields about 640,000 distinct CDR3 sequences; 45% to 65% were counted once. Of the sample, 30% to 45% falls within the top ten clones.

The clonotype originates from a man in his sixties in good health. The sample was blood. The chain uses TRBV19 and TRBJ1-5, with 10 middle bases fitting TRBD1. The nucleotide sequence is TGTGCCAGTAGTCGGGGGACAGGGGACTATCAGCCCCAGCATTTT. Its translation is CASSRGTGDYQPQHF.